The 6 T cell receptor beta chains presented below share a single source sample, sequenced in a study of blood T cell repertoires in COVID-19 (dated by TCRdb to the early 2020s). The method behind the library was the immunoSEQ multiplex PCR assay. TCRdb provides this immuneACCESS table in a form limited to in-frame rearrangements. Some clones are lacking; in checked studies, under half of them reflect an unresolved V gene, and why the rest are absent is not known. For this sample the table gives about 150,000 clones, of which roughly 90% were detected only once. 7% to 7.5% of the sample is in the top ten clones. Sequencing input: PBMCs or T cells enriched from blood (not recorded which). These receptors all stem from a woman in her fifties or sixties who had recovered from COVID-19.

The chain's CDR3 is CASTARLGSYEQYF. The CDR3 DNA reads as TGTGCCAGCACCGCCAGGCTGGGCAGCTACGAGCAGTACTTC. The chain employs TRBV28 and TRBJ2-7; D is undetermined. V was shortened by 7 bases and J by 3 bases, with 16 bases between the two germline ends. The germline V gene has CDR1 MDHEN and CDR2 SYDVKM. CDR3 length equals 14 residues.

CDR3 nucleotide sequence: TGTGCCAGCAGCACCAGGGACTACCTCCAAGATACGCAGTATTTT. This gives the protein CASSTRDYLQDTQYF. The V gene is TRBV11-2, the J gene TRBJ2-3; TRBD2 matches 7 bases. The CDR3 contains 15 residues. The V segment lost 5 bases and the J segment 5 bases; nucleotides outside the gene matches: 10. CDR1 is SGHAT, CDR2 FQNNGV, per germline.

The V and J genes are TRBV24-1 and TRBJ2-5; 7 bases are a match to TRBD2. The CDR3 runs 13 residues. The germline V gene has CDR1 KGHDR and CDR2 SFDVKD. V lost 5 bases to trimming and J lost 2 bases; unmatched junction nucleotides: 1. The CDR3 DNA is TGTGCCACCAGTGGGGGGGGACAAGAGACCCAGTACTTC. Amino acid sequence: CATSGGGQETQYF.

CDR3 sequence (DNA): TGTGCCAGCAGTGGCCGGTTCGGATCCGGGACTAGCGGGAGGGCCGGCGAGACCCAGTACTTC. This encodes CASSGRFGSGTSGRAGETQYF. The chain has TRBV27 and TRBJ2-5, with 16 bases that match TRBD2. This CDR3 is built from 21 residues. The V gene end was trimmed by 5 bases and the J gene end by 5 bases; junction bases not matched to a gene: 20. CDR1 is MNHEY, CDR2 SMNVEV, per germline (reference sequence).

The rearrangement joins TRBV10-3 to TRBJ2-1, with TRBD2 matching 12 bases. CDR1 is ENHRY, CDR2 SYGVKD, per germline. CDR3 length: 17 amino acids. The ends lost 4 bases at V and 3 bases at J; junction bases unmatched: 7. The CDR3 sequence is CAISAPGLAGDYNEQFF. In DNA form, the CDR3 reads TGTGCCATCAGTGCTCCGGGACTAGCGGGTGACTACAATGAGCAGTTCTTC.

The V gene is TRBV7-2, the J gene TRBJ2-5; D perhaps matches TRBD1 (7 bases). Germline CDR1 is SGHTA and CDR2 is FQGNSA. This CDR3 spans 17 amino acids. Trimming removed 5 bases from V and 5 bases from J, with 24 bases in between. CDR3 region: CASSPGGWDLGRETQYF. CDR3 nucleotide sequence: TGTGCCAGCAGCCCAGGGGGGTGGGACCTTGGTCGGGAGACCCAGTACTTC.